These T cell receptor beta chains were read from a single sample in a study of TIL therapy for anti-PD-1-resistant metastatic lung cancer. Produced via immunoSEQ multiplex PCR; TCRdb's table is partial and in-frame only. The sample shows 35,000 to 55,000 clones, 79% of them seen only once. Here the sequenced sample was blood, taken at baseline. The receptors were sampled from a man between 65 and 85 years old with non-small cell lung cancer. The CDR3 runs from the conserved cysteine through the conserved F or W. The order of the fields is clone size, J gene, D gene, V gene, CDR3 DNA, CDR3 protein. A D gene is named only where the DNA matches it firmly. For some rows the clone size is stated as once, few or many, or as a class when expanded; others skip it.

few TRBJ2-1 - TRBV11-3 TGTGCCAGCAGCTTAGGGGCGTCGGGGAGCTCCTACAATGAGCAGTTCTTC CASSLGASGSSYNEQFF
- TRBJ2-7 - TRBV25-1 TGTGCCAGCAGTGTTTTCTACGAGCAGTACTTC CASSVFYEQYF
- TRBJ1-2 - TRBV5-8 TGTGCCAGCAGCTACCCAGGCAGCCCCTATGGCTACACCTTC CASSYPGSPYGYTF
- TRBJ2-7 TRBD2 TRBV25-1 TGTGCCAGCAGTGCCGCGGGAGGCCTCTACGAGCAGTACTTC CASSAAGGLYEQYF
- TRBJ2-3 - TRBV28 TGTGCCAGCAGTTTAACCCCAACAGATACGCAGTATTTT CASSLTPTDTQYF
- TRBJ1-2 - TRBV5-4 TGTGCCAGCAGCCTGGGGGTAGGCTATGGCTACACCTTC CASSLGVGYGYTF
once TRBJ2-7 TRBD2 TRBV6-6 TGTGCCAGCAGTTACATGTTAGCGGGAGGTCCCGAGCAGTACTTC CASSYMLAGGPEQYF
- TRBJ1-1 - TRBV6-6 TGTGCCAGCAGTTGGGGGGTCACTGAAGCTTTCTTT CASSWGVTEAFF
- TRBJ2-1 TRBD2 TRBV11-2 TGTGCCAGCAGCTTAGAACGCGGGACTAGCGGGAGGAGGGATGAGCAGTTCTTC CASSLERGTSGRRDEQFF
- TRBJ2-1 - TRBV27 TGTGCCAGCAGTCCCAGACAGCAACTAAGCTCCTACAATGAGCAGTTCTTC CASSPRQQLSSYNEQFF
- TRBJ2-1 - TRBV19 TGTGCCAGTAGTATAGGGGGACTCGGACCCAATGAGCAGTTCTTC CASSIGGLGPNEQFF
- TRBJ2-5 TRBD1 TRBV29-1 TGCAGCGTTGAACGGAGGACAGGGGGTAAAGAGACCCAGTACTTC CSVERRTGGKETQYF
- TRBJ2-3 - TRBV5-1 TGCGCCAGCAGCTTGGTTCCAGGTAGCACAGATACGCAGTATTTT CASSLVPGSTDTQYF
- TRBJ2-6 TRBD1 TRBV29-1 TGCAGCGTGGGCCATGGACAGGGGAGGATAGGTGGGGCCAACGTCCTGACTTTC CSVGHGQGRIGGANVLTF
- TRBJ2-7 - TRBV14 TGTGCCAGCAGCGCCAGGGGTTACGAGCAGTACTTC CASSARGYEQYF
- TRBJ2-2 TRBD2 TRBV4-1 TGCGCCAGCAGCCAAGGGGTCGCTAGCGGGAGGGCCGGGGAGCTGTTTTTT CASSQGVASGRAGELFF